Each of the 19 T cell receptor beta chains below was sequenced from the same sample in a study of shared clonotypes between healthy human individuals. The method was immunoSEQ multiplex PCR; TCRdb's version includes in-frame clones alone and lacks a portion of them. The sample records approximately 2,000,000 clones, approximately 90% being singletons. The sequenced material came from naive CD4+ T cells from PBMCs. Noted subset: CD45RA+ positively selected. These receptors were obtained from a man between 18 and 35 years old in good health. Some clones in this sample may be carry-over from other donors' samples.

The chain joins TRBV5-4 to TRBJ1-1; 10 nucleotides align to TRBD1. V shed 4 bases and J 3 bases; nucleotides not matched to a gene: 6. The CDR3 covers 15 residues. CDR1 and CDR2 from the germline V gene are SGHNT and YYREEE (reference sequence). In nucleotides, the CDR3 is TGTGCCAGCAGCCACAAGGGGACAGGGGACACTGAAGCTTTCTTT. It translates to CASSHKGTGDTEAFF.

The CDR3 DNA follows: TGTGCCAGCAGTTTAGGAGGGTCCGGGATCTATGGCTACACCTTC. Residues: CASSLGGSGIYGYTF. This rearrangement joins TRBV28 to TRBJ1-2, with D hard to call. Trimming pared 2 bases from V and 4 bases from J, leaving 14 bases between. CDR3 length equals 15 residues. CDR1 and CDR2 from the germline V gene are MDHEN and SYDVKM.

The chain couples TRBV2 to TRBJ1-4; TRBD1 might be the D (5 bases). The V gene's germline CDR1 is SNHLY and CDR2 FYNNEI. Trimming removed 5 bases at V and 3 bases at J, with 10 bases between. CDR3 size: 14 residues. Written as DNA, the CDR3 is TGTGCCAGCAGTTTCGGGACCTCTAATGAAAAACTGTTTTTT. Translated, it gives CASSFGTSNEKLFF. Filled out from reference TRBV2 and TRBJ1-4, the complete variable domain reads EPEVTQTPSHQVTQMGQEVILRCVPISNHLYFYWYRQILGQKVEFLVSFYNNEISEKSEIFDDQFSVERPDGSNFTLKIRSTKLEDSAMYFCASSFGTSNEKLFFGSGTQLSVL.

The V and J genes are TRBV28 and TRBJ2-7, with D maybe TRBD1 (6 bases). This CDR3 is built from 15 residues. Germline assignment: CDR1 MDHEN and CDR2 SYDVKM. V gave up 6 bases and J gave up 2 bases, with 17 bases separating them. Here the CDR3 reads CASRTGTNGAYEQYF. The CDR3 DNA reads as TGTGCCAGCAGGACCGGGACAAACGGAGCCTACGAGCAGTACTTC.

V gene TRBV7-2 combines with J gene TRBJ2-7; D gene uncertain. The CDR3 is 13 residues long. Trimming removed 5 bases from V and 1 base from J, with 9 bases in between. Germline V gives CDR1 SGHTA, CDR2 FQGNSA. The CDR3 here is CASSEMASYEQYF. The CDR3 DNA reads TGTGCCAGCAGCGAGATGGCTTCCTACGAGCAGTACTTC.

V and J are TRBV11-2 and TRBJ2-3; unclear D gene. The CDR3 has 11 amino acids. Germline lookup yields CDR1 SGHAT and CDR2 FQNNGV. Trimming took 3 bases from V and 5 from J, leaving 3 bases between them. DNA of the CDR3: TGTGCCAGCAGCTTTCAAGATACGCAGTATTTT. It specifies CASSFQDTQYF.

This clone was recorded a few times. V usage is TRBV29-1 and J usage is TRBJ1-2; D is ambiguous. Germline assignment: CDR1 SQVTM and CDR2 ANQGSEA. The CDR3 extends over 12 amino acids. Trimming cost V 5 bases and J 4 bases, with 11 bases left between them. DNA for the CDR3: TGCAGCGTTAGGGTGGCACCCTATGGCTACACCTTC. Translated: CSVRVAPYGYTF.

The V and J genes are TRBV11-2 and TRBJ2-7; no clear D. The germline CDR1 and CDR2 sequences are SGHAT and FQNNGV. The CDR3 runs to 14 residues. The V gene lost 5 bases and the J gene lost 6 bases, with 17 bases spanning the gap. CDR3 residues: CASSKIGLLSEQYF. The CDR3 nucleotides read TGTGCCAGCAGCAAGATCGGGTTGCTTAGCGAGCAGTACTTC. Full variable domain (rest looked up from reference TRBV11-2 and TRBJ2-7): EAGVAQSPRYKIIEKRQSVAFWCNPISGHATLYWYQQILGQGPKLLIQFQNNGVVDDSQLPKDRFSAERLKGVDSTLKIQPAKLEDSAVYLCASSKIGLLSEQYFGPGTRLTVT.

The V call is TRBV29-1, the J call TRBJ2-5; D is unclear. The closer fit of TRBJ2-7 to the DNA end suggests the J call may be wrong. CDR1 SQVTM and CDR2 ANQGSEA come from the germline V gene. The CDR3 sequence is 11 residues long. CDR3 coding DNA: TGCAGCGTTGGCGGATCCTACGAGCAGTACTTC. Translating it yields CSVGGSYEQYF.

Written as DNA, the CDR3 is TGTGCCACCAGCTGGCCCTCTGGGGCCAACGTCCTGACTTTC. Encoded protein: CATSWPSGANVLTF. The V and J genes are TRBV15 and TRBJ2-6; D is unclear. The CDR3 runs 14 residues. The ends were cut back, 5 bases at V and 0 bases at J, with 5 bases in the middle. The V gene's germline CDR1 is LNHNV and CDR2 YYDKDF (reference sequence).

The V gene is TRBV1, the J gene TRBJ2-5; the table names TRBD2, a call not compared with the DNA. TRBV1 is classified as a pseudogene. This CDR3 comprises 21 residues. The CDR3 spells CTSSRFPGLAGRDKPQETQYF. The DNA for the CDR3 is TGCACCAGCAGCCGTTTTCCGGGACTAGCGGGACGCGACAAACCTCAAGAGACCCAGTACTTC.

Points on this clone: The same CDR3 arises from other DNA sequences in this sample as well. CDR3 sequence reads: CASSPTSGRYNEQFF. The CDR3 region has the DNA TGCGCCAGCAGTCCGACTAGCGGGAGGTACAATGAGCAGTTCTTC. The chain uses TRBV10-1 and TRBJ2-1; 13 bases align to TRBD2. Germline V CDR1 and CDR2: WNHNN, SYGVQD (reference sequence). Trimming removed 5 bases from V and 4 bases from J; junction bases left unmatched: 2. This CDR3 comprises 15 residues.

J is TRBJ2-1 and V is TRBV19; D perhaps matches TRBD1 (6 bases). Germline assignment: CDR1 LNHDA and CDR2 SQIVND (reference sequence). V dropped 7 bases and J dropped 6 bases, with 16 bases sitting between them. CDR3 length: 14 amino acids. CDR3 sequence (DNA): TGTGCCAGTACCAAAGGGGGACGGCCCAATGAGCAGTTCTTC. The encoded protein is CASTKGGRPNEQFF.

With regard to this clone: Other DNA sequences of this sample code for an identical CDR3. The chain is built from TRBV14 and TRBJ2-7; 8 nucleotides line up with TRBD2. Germline V gene sequence: CDR1 SGHDN, CDR2 FVKESK. This CDR3 region has 14 residues. Trimming at V came to 4 bases and at J to 2 bases, leaving 4 bases not matched to a gene. The CDR3 bases are TGTGCCAGCAGCCGCGGACTAGCAGCCTACGAGCAGTACTTC. It yields the protein CASSRGLAAYEQYF.

The gene calls are TRBV4-2 and TRBJ2-1, with D hard to call. Trimming took off 2 bases at V and 6 bases at J, with 5 bases between the two ends. Per the germline V gene, CDR1 is LGHNA and CDR2 is YNFKEQ. The CDR3 runs 12 residues. The CDR3 coding sequence is TGTGCCAGCAGCCAATCTAGCAATGAGCAGTTCTTC. Protein sequence: CASSQSSNEQFF.

This clone appeared a single time. The same CDR3 arises from other DNA sequences in this sample as well. This sequence joins TRBV18 and TRBJ1-1; TRBD1 might be the D (6 bases). The CDR3 extends over 15 amino acids. The germline V and J ends were trimmed by 3 bases and 0 bases, with 11 bases remaining between them. Germline V lookup: CDR1 KGHSH, CDR2 LQKENI. DNA for the CDR3: TGTGCCAGCTCACCCCAGGGGAGGATGAACACTGAAGCTTTCTTT. This codes for CASSPQGRMNTEAFF.

The chain carries TRBV25-1 and TRBJ1-2; possible D gene TRBD1, 5 bases. This CDR3 is built from 13 residues. V lost 6 bases to trimming and J lost 1 base, with 9 bases between them. Germline CDR1 is MGHDK and CDR2 is SYGVNS. The DNA of the CDR3 is TGTGCCAGCAGCAGGGAACATAACTATGGCTACACCTTC. It is translated as CASSREHNYGYTF.

V is TRBV4-1 and J is TRBJ2-1; TRBD2 matches at 7 bases. The CDR3 loop spans 16 amino acids. CDR1 and CDR2 (germline): MGHRA, YSYEKL. With V trimmed by 0 bases and J by 9 bases, 11 bases remained unmatched. The CDR3: CASSQEKASGRTEQFF. The CDR3 region has the DNA TGCGCCAGCAGCCAAGAAAAGGCTAGCGGCAGGACTGAGCAGTTCTTC.

This chain's CDR3 is CASSSAGGRTDTQYF. The CDR3 DNA follows: TGCGCCAGCAGCTCCGCGGGGGGCCGCACAGATACGCAGTATTTT. V usage is TRBV5-1 and J usage is TRBJ2-3, with TRBD2 matching 8 bases. V shed 3 bases and J 1 base; nucleotides not matched to a gene: 4. This CDR3 contains 15 residues. Germline lookup yields CDR1 SGHRS and CDR2 YFSETQ.